Listed here are 29 T cell receptor beta chains from one sample, sequenced in a study of cytomegalovirus exposure and HLA in healthy donors. Amplification used 60 Vbeta primers and 13 Jbeta primers. The repertoire was sequenced with immunoSEQ multiplex PCR; TCRdb's copy has only in-frame clones and lacks some. The table has 35,000 to 45,000 clones, approximately 52% seen once. The sequencing sample was made of PBMCs. All receptors come from a human donor in good health.

This clone was detected only once. One end of the junction varies from germline; a read error may be responsible. This rearrangement joins TRBV4-1 to TRBJ1-2; 9 positions agree with TRBD1. Germline V gene data show CDR1 as MGHRA and CDR2 as YSYEKL. The CDR3 contains 16 residues. The CDR3 loop is CASSQDTGQGFSQPDF. The CDR3 nucleotides are TGCGCCAGCAGCCAAGATACCGGACAGGGGTTCTCACAGCCAGACTTC.

Worth noting for this clone: The missing conserved phenylalanine or tryptophan at the end of this CDR3 makes a read error likely. The chain uses TRBV5-1 and TRBJ1-1, with D unclear. The CDR3 sequence is 14 residues long. With 7 bases removed from V and 6 bases from J, the gap between germline ends came to 19 bases. Germline CDR1 SGHRS, CDR2 YFSETQ. The CDR3 reads CASGRAGGGAEAFL. The CDR3 DNA reads as TGCGCCAGCGGGCGGGCCGGTGGAGGAGCTGAAGCTTTCCTT.

A few counts support this clone. The CDR3 protein is CASSSTRTYEQYF. The CDR3 DNA follows: TGCGCCAGCAGCAGTACTAGGACCTACGAGCAGTACTTC. The chain couples TRBV5-1 to TRBJ2-7; weak D call: TRBD2 (5 bases). CDR1 and CDR2 (germline): SGHRS, YFSETQ. CDR3 length: 13 amino acids. Trimming removed 4 bases from V and 2 bases from J, with 10 bases in between.

This sequence joins TRBV7-2 and TRBJ2-3; unclear D gene. The CDR3 length is 14 residues. Germline loops: CDR1 SGHTA, CDR2 FQGNSA. Trimming took 5 bases from V and 2 from J, leaving 11 bases between them. This CDR3 is CASSPSPFTDTQYF. DNA for the CDR3: TGTGCCAGCAGCCCCTCCCCCTTCACAGATACGCAGTATTTT.

The J gene is TRBJ2-1, the V gene TRBV4-3, with 11 bases that match TRBD2. The CDR3 spans 17 residues. Germline V lookup: CDR1 LGHNA, CDR2 YSLEER. Losses at the gene ends were 3 bases for V and 6 bases for J; bases not matched to a gene: 10. The CDR3 coding sequence is TGCGCCAGCAGCCACCCTATAGCGGGGGGGCCGGGCAATGAGCAGTTCTTC. Residues: CASSHPIAGGPGNEQFF.

V and J are TRBV6-5 and TRBJ1-2; maybe TRBD1 (5 bases). This CDR3 contains 15 residues. Germline lookup yields CDR1 MNHEY and CDR2 SVGAGI. V was pared by 6 bases and J by 2 bases, with 16 bases between. CDR3: CASRRTGTKNYGYTF. CDR3 sequence (DNA): TGTGCCAGCAGACGCACCGGGACTAAAAACTATGGCTACACCTTC.

This chain uses TRBV30 with TRBJ1-1; TRBD1 is a possible D gene (6 bases). V gave up 1 base and J gave up 5 bases, with 23 bases separating them. Germline V gene sequence: CDR1 GTSNPN, CDR2 SVGIG (reference sequence). The CDR3 is 17 residues long. The CDR3 region is CAWSASPGERPGTEAFF. DNA for the CDR3: TGTGCCTGGAGTGCCTCCCCAGGGGAGAGGCCGGGAACTGAAGCTTTCTTT.

The V and J genes are TRBV5-6 and TRBJ2-7; D may be TRBD1 (5 bases). Trimming cost V 4 bases and J 7 bases, with 15 bases left between them. Per the germline V gene, CDR1 is SGHDT and CDR2 is YYEEEE. This CDR3 comprises 13 residues. The CDR3 nucleotides read TGTGCCAGCAGCGCCTTCACCCCAGGGGAGCAGTACTTC. It codes for CASSAFTPGEQYF.

The rearrangement uses TRBV7-8 and TRBJ1-1; 8 nucleotides match TRBD1. V gave up 3 bases and J gave up 11 bases; unmatched junction bases: 14. The V gene's germline CDR1 is SGHVS and CDR2 FQNEAQ. The CDR3 has 15 residues. CDR3 sequence reads: CASSFTGQGAGGAFF. The CDR3 DNA reads TGTGCCAGCAGCTTCACCGGGCAGGGGGCAGGTGGGGCTTTCTTT.

This chain connects TRBV5-6 to TRBJ2-3, with D possibly TRBD2 on 6 matching bases. Germline CDR1 and CDR2: SGHDT and YYEEEE. The CDR3 totals 14 residues. V was clipped by 5 bases and J by 2 bases, with 12 bases between them. The CDR3 coding sequence is TGTGCCAGCAGTTCGGGGACTTTCACAGATACGCAGTATTTT. Translating gives CASSSGTFTDTQYF.

The chain couples TRBV27 to TRBJ2-7; 7 bases fit TRBD2. The germline V gene has CDR1 MNHEY and CDR2 SMNVEV (reference sequence). V lost 4 bases, J lost 4 bases, and 7 bases stayed unmatched. The CDR3 runs to 14 residues. The CDR3 loop reads CASSSGEGLYEQYF. CDR3 in DNA: TGTGCCAGCAGTTCGGGGGAGGGCCTGTACGAGCAGTACTTC.

By share, this clone counts as medium-sized. The V gene is TRBV4-1, the J gene TRBJ2-3; 11 bases are shared with TRBD1. Unmatched junction bases numbered 6, after V lost 3 bases and J lost 4 bases. The CDR3 is 16 residues long. The germline gives CDR1 MGHRA, CDR2 YSYEKL. The CDR3 sequence: CASSHQGQGGPDTQYF. The CDR3, as DNA: TGCGCCAGCAGCCACCAGGGACAGGGGGGCCCAGATACGCAGTATTTT.

This clone was seen a handful of times. The gene calls are TRBV6-6 and TRBJ2-7, with TRBD1 identical over 7 bases. Germline CDR1 and CDR2: MNHNY and SVGAGI (reference sequence). The CDR3 is 15 residues long. The V and J ends lost 6 bases and 3 bases, in that order; junction bases with no gene match: 11. The CDR3 DNA reads as TGTGCCAGCAGCTCAGACAGGGCGAGTAGCTACGAGCAGTACTTC. As protein: CASSSDRASSYEQYF.

CDR3 coding DNA: TGCGCCAGCAGCTTGTCACCGACTAGCTCTTCGGGCGAGCAGTACTTC. Translation: CASSLSPTSSSGEQYF. This chain joins TRBV5-1 and TRBJ2-5; 7 bases are a match to TRBD2. The J call could be wrong; TRBJ2-7 is a better fit for the DNA end. The CDR3 sequence is 16 residues long. CDR1 is SGHRS and CDR2 is YFSETQ in the germline V gene.

V gene TRBV5-4 combines with J gene TRBJ2-5; 9 nucleotides match TRBD1. The J call may be in error: the DNA end matches TRBJ2-7 better. Looked up from germline, CDR1 is SGHNT and CDR2 is YYREEE (reference sequence). This CDR3 is built from 14 residues. CDR3: CASKTGQGNYEQYF. CDR3 nucleotide sequence: TGTGCCAGCAAAACAGGACAGGGGAATTACGAGCAGTACTTC.

The rearrangement links TRBV12-5 to TRBJ2-2; 9 bases are shared with TRBD1. This CDR3 has 14 amino acids. The germline V gene has CDR1 LGHNT and CDR2 FRNRAP. V shed 4 bases and J 5 bases; nucleotides not matched to a gene: 2. CDR3 DNA sequence: TGTGCTAGTGGTTCGGGGACAGGGACCGGGGAGCTGTTTTTT. It codes for CASGSGTGTGELFF.

CDR3 sequence: CASSLTKVETGELFF. The CDR3, as DNA: TGTGCCAGCTCACTAACTAAGGTTGAGACCGGGGAGCTGTTTTTT. The chain uses TRBV18 and TRBJ2-2; D not resolved. The CDR3 is 15 residues long. The ends were cut back, 4 bases at V and 5 bases at J, with 14 bases in the middle. In germline, CDR1 is KGHSH, CDR2 LQKENI.

This chain joins TRBV6-5 and TRBJ2-2; D possibly corresponds to TRBD1 (5 bases). Looked up from germline, CDR1 is MNHEY and CDR2 is SVGAGI. Trimming stripped 5 bases from V and 5 bases from J, with 15 bases between. The CDR3 is 15 amino acids. This CDR3 reads CASSPGPQGTGELFF. The CDR3 DNA reads as TGTGCCAGCAGTCCAGGACCGCAGGGAACCGGGGAGCTGTTTTTT.

This clone was counted a few times. The chain is built from TRBV6-1 and TRBJ2-7; 11 bases map to TRBD1. Germline trimming cut 6 bases from V and 4 bases from J; bases unmatched to any gene: 5. CDR3 length: 14 amino acids. Germline CDR1 is MNHNS and CDR2 is SASEGT. The CDR3 bases are TGTGCCAGCAGAAAGGACAGGGGGCTATACGAGCAGTACTTC. Residues: CASRKDRGLYEQYF.

The chain couples TRBV7-6 to TRBJ1-5, with D unresolved. Trimming took off 3 bases at V and 2 bases at J, with 5 bases between the two ends. CDR1 SGHVS and CDR2 FNYEAQ come from the germline V gene. This CDR3 region has 13 residues. The CDR3 nucleotides read TGTGCCAGCAGCTTGCAGGGCAATCAGCCCCAGCATTTT. Translation: CASSLQGNQPQHF.

Turning to this clone: One junction end does not reproduce the germline sequence, and a read error may be involved. The chain has TRBV6-1 and TRBJ2-4, with TRBD1 identical over 8 bases. This CDR3 has 13 amino acids. CDR1 MNHNS and CDR2 SASEGT come from the germline V gene. The CDR3 DNA reads TGTGCCAGCAGTGAATTGAGCCGGGACAGGCTCGCCTTC. It specifies CASSELSRDRLAF.

This clone showed up just a few times. This chain uses TRBV6-1 with TRBJ1-1; 8 bases line up with TRBD1. This CDR3 spans 13 amino acids. Trimming removed 8 bases from V and 5 bases from J; junction bases left unmatched: 7. Germline-derived CDR1 and CDR2 are MNHNS and SASEGT. The CDR3 coding sequence is TGTGCCAGCGGGGGACAGGCAGGGACTGAAGCTTTCTTT. This sequence encodes CASGGQAGTEAFF.

This clone was picked up one time. The J gene is TRBJ2-6, the V gene TRBV6-5; D is unclear. The CDR3 covers 16 residues. V was trimmed by 2 bases and J by 0 bases, leaving 8 bases between them. Per the germline V gene, CDR1 is MNHEY and CDR2 is SVGAGI. The CDR3: CASSYSRSSGANVLTF. DNA for the CDR3: TGTGCCAGCAGTTACAGCCGGTCCTCTGGGGCCAACGTCCTGACTTTC.

This clone showed up just a few times. The rearrangement links TRBV29-1 to TRBJ1-2, with 7 bases lining up with TRBD1. Per germline, CDR1 SQVTM and CDR2 ANQGSEA. This CDR3 contains 15 residues. After removal of 1 base from V and 6 bases from J, the junction contained 11 bases not matched to a gene. The CDR3: CSVEGQGGLSHGYTF. The CDR3 bases are TGCAGCGTTGAAGGGCAGGGGGGATTGAGTCATGGCTACACCTTC.

The chain has TRBV5-6 and TRBJ2-1; 12 bases align to TRBD2. CDR1 and CDR2 (germline): SGHDT, YYEEEE. V shed 2 bases, J shed 8 bases, and the junction held 11 bases outside the gene matches. The CDR3 runs 17 residues. This chain's CDR3 is CASSFRLLAGGQDEQFF. The CDR3 DNA reads as TGTGCCAGCAGCTTCCGACTACTAGCGGGGGGCCAGGATGAGCAGTTCTTC.

The rearrangement links TRBV6-5 to TRBJ1-5, with D possibly matching TRBD1 (5 bases). The CDR3 totals 14 residues. Germline-derived CDR1 and CDR2 are MNHEY and SVGAGI. V lost 1 base, J lost 7 bases, and 11 bases lay in between. The CDR3 nucleotides are TGTGCCAGCAGTTACTGGCAGGGTGAGCAGCCCCAGCATTTT. It codes for CASSYWQGEQPQHF.

This chain connects TRBV6-4 to TRBJ1-2; the match to TRBD1 covers 12 bases. The CDR3 has 15 amino acids. The germline CDR1 and CDR2 sequences are MRHNA and SNTAGT. With 6 bases clipped from V and 8 bases from J, the junction kept 10 bases outside the gene matches. The CDR3 spells CASRPLGQGAGGYTF. The CDR3 nucleotides read TGTGCCAGCAGGCCGCTGGGACAGGGGGCTGGAGGCTACACCTTC.

This chain joins TRBV19 and TRBJ1-1; perhaps TRBD1 as D (6 bases). Trimming stripped 10 bases from V and 1 base from J, with 13 bases between. The germline V gene has CDR1 LNHDA and CDR2 SQIVND (reference sequence). The CDR3 loop spans 13 amino acids. The CDR3 DNA follows: TGTGCCACCAGGGGCCGGGGGAACACTGAAGCTTTCTTT. Protein: CATRGRGNTEAFF.

The CDR3 reads CATSRRQGRTEAFF. The CDR3 nucleotides read TGTGCCACCAGCCGAAGACAGGGACGCACTGAAGCTTTCTTT. This chain connects TRBV15 to TRBJ1-1; TRBD1 matches at 7 bases. Germline lookup yields CDR1 LNHNV and CDR2 YYDKDF (reference sequence). J gave up 4 bases and V 5 bases, and 7 bases lay outside the gene matches. The CDR3 is made up of 14 amino acids.